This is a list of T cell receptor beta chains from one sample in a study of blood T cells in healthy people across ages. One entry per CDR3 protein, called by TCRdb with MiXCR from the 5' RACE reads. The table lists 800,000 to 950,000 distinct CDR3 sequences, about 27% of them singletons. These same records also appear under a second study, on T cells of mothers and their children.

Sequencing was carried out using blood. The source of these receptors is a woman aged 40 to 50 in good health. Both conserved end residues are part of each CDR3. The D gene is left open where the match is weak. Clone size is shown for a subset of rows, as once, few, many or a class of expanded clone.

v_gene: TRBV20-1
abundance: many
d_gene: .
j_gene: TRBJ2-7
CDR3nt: TGCAGTGCTTCAGGGGGGCCCTACGAGCAGTACTTC
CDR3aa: CSASGGPYEQYF

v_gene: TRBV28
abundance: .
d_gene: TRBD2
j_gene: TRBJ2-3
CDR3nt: TGTGCCAGCCAAACGGGAGGGACAGATACGCAGTATTTT
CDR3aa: CASQTGGTDTQYF

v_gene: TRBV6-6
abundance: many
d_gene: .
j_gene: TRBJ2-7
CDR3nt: TGTGCCAGCAGTTACGTCTGGGGACAATACGAGCAGTACTTC
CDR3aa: CASSYVWGQYEQYF

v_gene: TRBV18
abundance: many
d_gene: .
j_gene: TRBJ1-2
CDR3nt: TGTGCCAGCTCTCGCCGGGACGACTATGGCTACACCTTC
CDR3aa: CASSRRDDYGYTF

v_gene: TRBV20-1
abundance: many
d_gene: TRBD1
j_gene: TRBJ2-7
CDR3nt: TGCAGTGCCAGGACAGGGGGCCTAACCTACGAGCAGTACTTC
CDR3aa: CSARTGGLTYEQYF

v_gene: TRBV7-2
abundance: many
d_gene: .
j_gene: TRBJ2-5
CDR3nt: TGTGCCAGCAGCTTAGCGGGGCGCAGGGGAGGAGAGACCCAGTACTTC
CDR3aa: CASSLAGRRGGETQYF

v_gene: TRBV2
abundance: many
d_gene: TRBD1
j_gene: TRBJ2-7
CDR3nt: TGTGCCAGCAGTGAGGGGACAGCCTACGAGCAGTACTTC
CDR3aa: CASSEGTAYEQYF

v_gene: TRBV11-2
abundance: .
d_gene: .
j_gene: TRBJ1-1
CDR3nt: TGTGCCAGCAGCTGGCTTAAGGTCGGCACTGAAGCTTTCTTT
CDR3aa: CASSWLKVGTEAFF

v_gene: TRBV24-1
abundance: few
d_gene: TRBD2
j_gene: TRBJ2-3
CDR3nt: TGTGCCACCAGTGATGCAGCGGGGGGGCCCACAGATACGCAGTATTTT
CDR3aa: CATSDAAGGPTDTQYF

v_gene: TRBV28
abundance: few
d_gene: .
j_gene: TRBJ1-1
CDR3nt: TGTGCCAGCAGTTCCATTACACCTATCATGAACACTGAAGCTTTCTTT
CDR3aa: CASSSITPIMNTEAFF

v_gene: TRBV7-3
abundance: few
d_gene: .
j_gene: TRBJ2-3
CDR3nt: TGTGCCAGCAGCTTCGGCCCCGGCACAGATACGCAGTATTTT
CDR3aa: CASSFGPGTDTQYF

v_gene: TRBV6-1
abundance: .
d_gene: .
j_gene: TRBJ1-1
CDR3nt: TGTGCCGGCGCGTTGGGAGCAGTGAGGAGCACTGAAGCTTTCTTT
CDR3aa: CAGALGAVRSTEAFF

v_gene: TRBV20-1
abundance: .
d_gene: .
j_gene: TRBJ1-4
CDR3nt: TGCAGTTCTAGTCTGCAGCCTAATGAAAAACTGTTTTTT
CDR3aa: CSSSLQPNEKLFF

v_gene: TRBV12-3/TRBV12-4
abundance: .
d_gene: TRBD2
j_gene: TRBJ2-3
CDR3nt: TGTGCCACCTCCGCGGGGGGCAGCACAGATACGCAGTATTTT
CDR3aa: CATSAGGSTDTQYF

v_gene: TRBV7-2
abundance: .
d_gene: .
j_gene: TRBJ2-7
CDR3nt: TGTGCCAGCAGCTTAGGATCAACCTACAAGCAGTACTTC
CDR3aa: CASSLGSTYKQYF

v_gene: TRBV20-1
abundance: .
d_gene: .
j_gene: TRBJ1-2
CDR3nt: TGCAGTGCTAGAGACTCCTTGGTGCCAGCCGCCTATGGCTACACCTTC
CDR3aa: CSARDSLVPAAYGYTF

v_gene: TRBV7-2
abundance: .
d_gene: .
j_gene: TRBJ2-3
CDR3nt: TGTGCCTGCAGCTTAACCATAGCTGCAGATACGCAGTATTTT
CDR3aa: CACSLTIAADTQYF

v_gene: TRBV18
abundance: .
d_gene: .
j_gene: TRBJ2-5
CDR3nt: TGTGCCAGCCTGGGACAAGCCGTGGGGGAGACCCAGTACTTC
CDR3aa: CASLGQAVGETQYF

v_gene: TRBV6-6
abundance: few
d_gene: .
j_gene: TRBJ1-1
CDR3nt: TGTGCCTCGAAGCGGATCGACACTGAAGCTTTCTTT
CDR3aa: CASKRIDTEAFF

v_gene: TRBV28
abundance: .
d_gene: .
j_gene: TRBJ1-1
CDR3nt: TGTGCCAGCATTTCTGGGATAGGTTGGACTGAAGCTTTCTTT
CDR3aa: CASISGIGWTEAFF

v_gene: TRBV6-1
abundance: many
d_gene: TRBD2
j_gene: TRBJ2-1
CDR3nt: TGTGCCAGCAGTGAAGCGGGGGGGTACAATGAGCAGTTCTTC
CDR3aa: CASSEAGGYNEQFF

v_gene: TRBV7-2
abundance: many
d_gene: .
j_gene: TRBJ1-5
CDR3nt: TGTGCCAGCAGCTTAGATGGAAGGACCCCGCAGCATTTT
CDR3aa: CASSLDGRTPQHF

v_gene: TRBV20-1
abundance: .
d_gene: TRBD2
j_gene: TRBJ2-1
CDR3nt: TGCAGTGCTAGAGATATCGGGCGGGAGGGCTACAATGAGCAGTTCTTC
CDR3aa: CSARDIGREGYNEQFF

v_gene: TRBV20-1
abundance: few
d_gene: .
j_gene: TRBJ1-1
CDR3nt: TGCAGTGCAGGACCGTTGAACACTGAAGCTTTCTTT
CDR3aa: CSAGPLNTEAFF

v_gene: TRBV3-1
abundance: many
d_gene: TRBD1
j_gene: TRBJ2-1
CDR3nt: TGTGCCAGCAGCCAAGCCGACAGGGTGGGTGAGCAGTTCTTC
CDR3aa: CASSQADRVGEQFF

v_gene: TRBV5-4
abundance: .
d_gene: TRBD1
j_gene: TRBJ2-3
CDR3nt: TGTGCCAGCAGGCGGCCCGGGACAGGCCTCACAGATACGCAGTATTTT
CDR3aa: CASRRPGTGLTDTQYF

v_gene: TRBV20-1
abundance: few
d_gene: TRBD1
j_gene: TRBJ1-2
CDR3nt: TGCAGTGCTAGAACCTGGGGACAGGAGCAAAACTATGGCTACACCTTC
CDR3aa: CSARTWGQEQNYGYTF

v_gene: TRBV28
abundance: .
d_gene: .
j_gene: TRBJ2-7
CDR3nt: TGTGCCAGCCTTAACTCCTACGAGCAGTACTTC
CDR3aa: CASLNSYEQYF

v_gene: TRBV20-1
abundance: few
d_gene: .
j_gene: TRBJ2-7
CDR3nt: TGCAGTGCTAAGGCCAGTCCTACCCCTCGTAGCTCCTACGAGCAGTACTTC
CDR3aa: CSAKASPTPRSSYEQYF

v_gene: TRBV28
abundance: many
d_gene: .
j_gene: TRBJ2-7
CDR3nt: TGTGCCAGCAGTAATCATCGGTTTGACGAGCAGTACTTC
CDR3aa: CASSNHRFDEQYF

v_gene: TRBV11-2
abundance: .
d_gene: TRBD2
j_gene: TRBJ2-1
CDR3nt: TGTGCCAGCAGCCGACGCCCAAGCGGGGGGAGTAGCAATGAGCAGTTCTTC
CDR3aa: CASSRRPSGGSSNEQFF

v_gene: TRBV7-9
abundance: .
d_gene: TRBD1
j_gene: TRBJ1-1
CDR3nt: TGTGCCAGCCTTAGACAGGGAACCACTGAAGCTTTCTTT
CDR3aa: CASLRQGTTEAFF

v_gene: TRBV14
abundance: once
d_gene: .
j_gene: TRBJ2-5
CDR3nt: TGTGCCAGCAGCCAGGAGATGTGGGCCAGCTACAATGAGCAGTACTTC
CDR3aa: CASSQEMWASYNEQYF

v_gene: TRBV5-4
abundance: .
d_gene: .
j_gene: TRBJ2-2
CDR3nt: TGTGCCAGCAGTTACAGGGGAGGGAACACCGGGGAGCTGTTTTTT
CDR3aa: CASSYRGGNTGELFF

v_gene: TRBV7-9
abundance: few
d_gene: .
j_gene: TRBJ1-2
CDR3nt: TGTGCCAGCAGCTTAGTTCCAGGACCCTATGGCTACACCTTC
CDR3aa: CASSLVPGPYGYTF

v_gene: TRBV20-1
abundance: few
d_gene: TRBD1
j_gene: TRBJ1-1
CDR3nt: TGCAGTGCTACAGAGACAGGGGCGAACACTGAAGCTTTCTTT
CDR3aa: CSATETGANTEAFF

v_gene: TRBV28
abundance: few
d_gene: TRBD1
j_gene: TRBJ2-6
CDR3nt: TGTGCCAGCAGAGGGACAGGGATCTCTGGGGCCAACGTCCTGACTTTC
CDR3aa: CASRGTGISGANVLTF

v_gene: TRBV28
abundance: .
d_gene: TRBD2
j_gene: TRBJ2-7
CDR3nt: TGTGCCAGCAGACTAGCGGGAGCGGGAGAGCAGTACTTC
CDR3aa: CASRLAGAGEQYF

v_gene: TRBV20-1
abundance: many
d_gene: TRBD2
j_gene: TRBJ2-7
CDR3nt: TGCAGTGCTAGGGGGGGGTATCTAGGCGAGCAGTACTTC
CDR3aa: CSARGGYLGEQYF

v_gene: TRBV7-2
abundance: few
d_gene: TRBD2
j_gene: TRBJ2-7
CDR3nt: TGTGCCAGCAGCTTAGTGGGACTACGGCCGGGCGAGCAGTACTTC
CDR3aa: CASSLVGLRPGEQYF

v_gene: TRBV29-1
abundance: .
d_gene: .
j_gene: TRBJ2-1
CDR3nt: TGCAGCGTTAAGAGCCTCAATGAGCAGTTCTTC
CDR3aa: CSVKSLNEQFF

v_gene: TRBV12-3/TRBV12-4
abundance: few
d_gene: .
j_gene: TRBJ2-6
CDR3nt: TGTGCCAGCTTTCTCGGCTCTGGGGCCAACGTCCTGACTTTC
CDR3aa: CASFLGSGANVLTF

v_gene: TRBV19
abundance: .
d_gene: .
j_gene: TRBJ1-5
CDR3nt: TGTGCCAGTAGCGCAGGGGCTGGGGGCAATCAGCCCCAGCATTTT
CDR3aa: CASSAGAGGNQPQHF

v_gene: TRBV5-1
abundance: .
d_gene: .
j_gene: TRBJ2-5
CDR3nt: TGCGCCAGCAGCCCTACCGGACGGCCCCAAGAGACCCAGTACTTC
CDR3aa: CASSPTGRPQETQYF

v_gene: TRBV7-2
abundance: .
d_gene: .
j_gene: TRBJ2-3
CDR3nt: TGTGCCAGCAGCTTAGTTTTAGGAACGGGCACAGATACGCAGTATTTT
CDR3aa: CASSLVLGTGTDTQYF

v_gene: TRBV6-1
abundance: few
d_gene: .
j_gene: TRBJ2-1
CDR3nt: TGTGCCACGGGGCTTCGGGGAGGTGAGCAGTTCTTC
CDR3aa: CATGLRGGEQFF

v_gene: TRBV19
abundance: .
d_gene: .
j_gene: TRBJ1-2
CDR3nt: TGTGCCAGTAGTTCCCCCAGGACCCGGAACTATGGCTACACCTTC
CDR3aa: CASSSPRTRNYGYTF

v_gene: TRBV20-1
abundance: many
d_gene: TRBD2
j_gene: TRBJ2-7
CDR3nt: TGCAGTGCGCGGAGCGGGGGGGCCTACGAGCAGTACTTC
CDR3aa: CSARSGGAYEQYF

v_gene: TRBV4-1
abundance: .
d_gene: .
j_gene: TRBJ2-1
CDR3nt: TGCGCCAGCAGCCCCTCGGGCTGGAACAATGAGCAGTTCTTC
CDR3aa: CASSPSGWNNEQFF

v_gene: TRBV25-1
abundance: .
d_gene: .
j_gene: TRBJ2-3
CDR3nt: TGTGCCAGCAGTGAATCCGGGGGCACAGATACGCAGTATTTT
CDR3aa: CASSESGGTDTQYF

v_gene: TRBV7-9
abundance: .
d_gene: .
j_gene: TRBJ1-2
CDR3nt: TGTGCCAGCAGCTCCAATCGCGGTACCCACGACTATGGCTACACCTTC
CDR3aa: CASSSNRGTHDYGYTF

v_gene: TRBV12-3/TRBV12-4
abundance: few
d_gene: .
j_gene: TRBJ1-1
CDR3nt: TGTGCCAGCAGTACAATAGGGAGGGGAAGCACTGAAGCTTTCTTT
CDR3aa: CASSTIGRGSTEAFF

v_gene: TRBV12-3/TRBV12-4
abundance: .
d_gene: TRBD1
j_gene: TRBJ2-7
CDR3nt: TGTGCCAGCAGTTCAGCCTCACCGGGACAGGGTCGGTACGAGCAGTACTTC
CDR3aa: CASSSASPGQGRYEQYF

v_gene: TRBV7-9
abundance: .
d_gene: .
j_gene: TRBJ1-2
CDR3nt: TGTGCCAGCAGCTCCTGGGTGACTCCGAACTATGGCTACACCTTC
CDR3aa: CASSSWVTPNYGYTF

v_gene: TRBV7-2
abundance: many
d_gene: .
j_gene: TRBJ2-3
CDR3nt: TGTGCCAGCAGCTTAGGGGCGGCGACGGCAGATACGCAGTATTTT
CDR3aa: CASSLGAATADTQYF

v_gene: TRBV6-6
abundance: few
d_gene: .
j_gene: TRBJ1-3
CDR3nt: TGTGCCAGCAGTAGCAGGGTAACCGGAAACACCATATATTTT
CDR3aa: CASSSRVTGNTIYF